Below, 8 T cell receptor beta chains from the same sample are listed, as sequenced in a study of OX40 agonist ivuxolimab in advanced cancers. TCRdb's table, derived via immunoSEQ multiplex PCR, lists solely in-frame clones and lacks some. The sample yields 40,000 or so clones, approximately 90% seen once. The material was CD4+ or CD8+ T cells sorted from blood, obtained in a trial of the OX40 agonist ivuxolimab. These receptors originate from an adult with an advanced solid tumor such as melanoma, head and neck, liver or kidney cancer.

The genes are TRBV2 and TRBJ2-7; D ambiguous. Trimming removed 10 bases from V and 9 bases from J, with 22 bases in between. The CDR3 runs 13 residues. CDR1 and CDR2 (germline): SNHLY, FYNNEI. The CDR3 DNA reads TGTGCCACCGACGGGCCACAAACTCTAAGGCAGTACTTC. Translated: CATDGPQTLRQYF.

The CDR3 region is CASSLVGRNQPQHF. CDR3 DNA sequence: TGTGCCAGCAGTTTGGTCGGAAGAAATCAGCCCCAGCATTTT. The chain joins TRBV28 to TRBJ1-5; D is unresolved. The CDR3 has 14 residues. Per germline, CDR1 MDHEN and CDR2 SYDVKM. Trimming removed 3 bases at V and 4 bases at J, with 10 bases between.

This chain connects TRBV10-1 to TRBJ1-6; TRBD1 aligns across 7 bases. Trimming took 0 bases from V and 8 from J; bases not matched to a gene: 16. The V gene's germline CDR1 is WNHNN and CDR2 SYGVQD (reference sequence). The CDR3 has 19 residues. This CDR3 reads CASSESFTLETGRDSPLHF. The CDR3 DNA follows: TGCGCCAGCAGTGAGTCATTCACATTAGAGACAGGGAGGGATTCACCCCTCCACTTT.

The chain carries TRBV14 and TRBJ1-1; 7 bases are a match to TRBD1. The CDR3 has 13 residues. Unmatched junction bases numbered 3, after V lost 2 bases and J lost 6 bases. Germline V lookup: CDR1 SGHDN, CDR2 FVKESK. DNA for the CDR3: TGTGCCAGCAGCCAACGAGGGGGCCCTGAAGCTTTCTTT. Encoded protein: CASSQRGGPEAFF.

As concerns this clone: Other DNA sequences of this sample code for an identical CDR3. V usage is TRBV30 and J usage is TRBJ2-2; D is unclear. Germline assignment: CDR1 GTSNPN and CDR2 SVGIG (reference sequence). The V end lost 5 bases, the J end lost 8 bases, and 12 bases lay between the germline ends. The CDR3 contains 12 residues. Written as DNA, the CDR3 is TGTGCCTGGTGGGGTGTGCGGGGGGAGCTGTTTTTT. It translates to CAWWGVRGELFF.

The chain combines TRBV7-9 with TRBJ2-7, with D unresolved. V was clipped by 4 bases and J by 0 bases, with 7 bases between them. Per the germline V gene, CDR1 is SEHNR and CDR2 is FQNEAQ (reference sequence). CDR3 size: 13 residues. CDR3 protein: CASSSGFSYEQYF. The CDR3 DNA reads TGTGCCAGCAGCTCCGGCTTCTCCTACGAGCAGTACTTC.

The rearrangement uses TRBV6-5 and TRBJ1-2; no clear D. V was shortened by 6 bases and J by 5 bases, with 10 bases between the two germline ends. Germline CDR1 is MNHEY and CDR2 is SVGAGI. The length of the CDR3 is 12 residues. The CDR3 is CASRHGSYGYTF. The DNA for the CDR3 is TGTGCCAGCAGGCACGGATCTTATGGCTACACCTTC.

Comment on this clone: Other nucleotide sequences in the sample specify the same CDR3. The chain is built from TRBV7-9 and TRBJ2-1, with D unresolved. Trimming took 2 bases from V and 13 from J, leaving 9 bases between them. This CDR3 contains 11 residues. Germline V gene lookup returns CDR1 SEHNR and CDR2 FQNEAQ (reference sequence). For the CDR3, the DNA is TGTGCCAGCAGCTTACAGGACGAACAGTTCTTC. Its translation is CASSLQDEQFF.